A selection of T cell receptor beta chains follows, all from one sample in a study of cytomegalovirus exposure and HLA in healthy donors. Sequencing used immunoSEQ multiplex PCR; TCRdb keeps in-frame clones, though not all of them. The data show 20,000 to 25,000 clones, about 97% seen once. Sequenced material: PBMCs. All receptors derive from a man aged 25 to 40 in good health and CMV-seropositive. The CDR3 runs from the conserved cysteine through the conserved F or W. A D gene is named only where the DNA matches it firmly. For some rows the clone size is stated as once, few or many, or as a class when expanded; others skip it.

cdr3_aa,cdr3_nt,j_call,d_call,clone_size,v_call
CASRKPGQYAKGTGGYTF,TGTGCCAGCAGAAAACCGGGACAGTATGCGAAGGGCACGGGGGGCTACACCTTC,TRBJ1-2,TRBD1,NA,TRBV27
CASSQDRSGRGAVNYGYTF,TGTGCCAGCAGCCAAGATAGGAGCGGTCGGGGGGCAGTCAACTATGGCTACACCTTC,TRBJ1-2,NA,NA,TRBV4-2
CASSLGYPRGETQYF,TGTGCCAGCAGCTTAGGCTACCCACGGGGAGAGACCCAGTACTTC,TRBJ2-5,NA,NA,TRBV7-2
CASSQKTGIYSYEQYF,TGTGCCAGTTCGCAGAAAACAGGGATCTATTCCTACGAGCAGTACTTC,TRBJ2-7,NA,NA,TRBV19
CASSQEEGGSNTEAFF,TGCGCCAGCAGCCAAGAGGAAGGAGGGTCGAACACTGAAGCTTTCTTT,TRBJ1-1,NA,NA,TRBV4-1
CASSLVGTGGDTQYF,TGCGCCAGCAGCTTGGTGGGGACAGGCGGGGATACGCAGTATTTT,TRBJ2-3,TRBD1,NA,TRBV5-1
CAWSSHNYGYTF,TGTGCCTGGAGTTCCCATAACTATGGCTACACCTTC,TRBJ1-2,NA,NA,TRBV30
CASSPVGGAVEQYF,TGTGCCAGCAGCCCGGTCGGAGGGGCCGTCGAGCAGTACTTC,TRBJ2-7,NA,NA,TRBV11-2
CASSGGQTLTSGSTHEQYF,TGTGCCAGCAGTGGAGGACAGACTCTGACTAGCGGGAGTACCCACGAGCAGTACTTC,TRBJ2-7,TRBD2,NA,TRBV2
CASSTRETQYF,TGTGCCAGCAGCACCCGGGAGACCCAGTACTTC,TRBJ2-5,NA,once,TRBV13
CASSKGLAGNNEQFF,TGTGCCAGCAGCAAGGGACTAGCGGGAAACAATGAGCAGTTCTTC,TRBJ2-1,TRBD2,NA,TRBV6-1
CASSPQLSNSGYTF,TGTGCCAGCAGCCCCCAACTTAGTAATTCTGGCTACACCTTC,TRBJ1-2,NA,NA,TRBV6-4
CASSLRQGAPYGYTF,TGTGCCAGCAGTTTAAGACAGGGGGCTCCTTATGGCTACACCTTC,TRBJ1-2,TRBD1,NA,TRBV28
CASSLSGGGYTF,TGCGCCAGCAGCTTGTCAGGGGGTGGCTACACCTTC,TRBJ1-2,TRBD1,NA,TRBV5-1